The 25 T cell receptor beta chains reported below all come from one sample, sequenced in a study of blood T cell repertoires in COVID-19. Repertoires were generated with immunoSEQ multiplex PCR, while TCRdb's copy carries only in-frame clones and drops some. The sample has under 550,000 clones, roughly 90% seen once. The specimen was peripheral blood. These receptors all come from a man younger than 35 with COVID-19, enrolled during active disease.

The chain joins TRBV28 to TRBJ2-5; a possible D gene is TRBD1 (6 bases). V lost 4 bases and J lost 5, with 17 bases in between. Germline CDR1 reads MDHEN; CDR2 reads SYDVKM. CDR3 length equals 15 residues. The chain's CDR3 is CASSSGTLAGETQYF. DNA for the CDR3: TGTGCCAGCAGTTCGGGGACACTCGCAGGGGAGACCCAGTACTTC.

The rearrangement uses TRBV12-3 or TRBV12-4 and TRBJ2-1; a possible D gene is TRBD1 (6 bases). The CDR3 is 13 amino acids. V lost 8 bases and J 8 bases, leaving 16 bases between the germline ends. The CDR3 region is CASRRQGSHEQFF. Here the CDR3 DNA reads TGTGCCAGCCGTCGTCAGGGGTCCCATGAGCAGTTCTTC.

This clone was counted once. The genes are TRBV7-2 and TRBJ1-4, with TRBD1 identical over 11 bases. CDR1 is SGHTA, CDR2 FQGNSA, per germline. V shed 3 bases and J 8 bases; nucleotides not matched to a gene: 14. This CDR3 has 18 amino acids. As DNA, the CDR3 is TGTGCCAGCAGCTTCCCATTACCGGGACAGGGGGGACAGGAAAAACTGTTTTTT. This encodes CASSFPLPGQGGQEKLFF.

The chain combines TRBV4-1 with TRBJ2-7; 11 nucleotides match TRBD2. The CDR3 spans 15 residues. V was pared by 3 bases and J by 2 bases, with 3 bases of the junction left unmatched. Germline loops: CDR1 MGHRA, CDR2 YSYEKL. The CDR3, as DNA: TGCGCCAGCAGCCACGAGACTAGCGGGGCCTACGAGCAGTACTTC. It is translated as CASSHETSGAYEQYF.

The chain links TRBV30 to TRBJ2-5, with D perhaps matching TRBD2 (5 bases). The CDR3 runs to 13 residues. V shed 1 base and J shed 2 bases, with 8 bases lying between them. Germline V gene sequence: CDR1 GTSNPN, CDR2 SVGIG (reference sequence). CDR3 sequence (DNA): TGTGCCTGGAGTGGCGGGCGACAAGAGACCCAGTACTTC. Encoded protein: CAWSGGRQETQYF. The full variable domain, with the rest looked up from reference TRBV30 and TRBJ2-5, is SQTIHQWPATLVQPVGSPLSLECTVEGTSNPNLYWYRQAAGRGLQLLFYSVGIGQISSEVPQNLSASRPQDRQFILSSKKLLLSDSGFYLCAWSGGRQETQYFGPGTRLLVL.

CDR3 DNA sequence: TGTGCCAGCAGCGCCCTGACTAGTAGTGCCGGGGAGCTGTTTTTT. Its protein is CASSALTSSAGELFF. The chain links TRBV9 to TRBJ2-2; perhaps TRBD2 as D (6 bases). This CDR3 contains 15 residues. V was clipped by 3 bases and J by 6 bases, with 15 bases between them. Per the germline V gene, CDR1 is SGDLS and CDR2 is YYNGEE.

The gene calls are TRBV11-3 and TRBJ2-1, with D maybe TRBD2 (7 bases). The V and J ends lost 1 base and 10 bases respectively, with 17 bases between them. The CDR3 sequence is 15 residues long. Per the germline V gene, CDR1 is SGHNT and CDR2 is YENEEA. This CDR3 is CASSLGGGGLLEQFF. CDR3 DNA: TGTGCCAGCAGCTTAGGGGGAGGGGGGCTTTTAGAGCAGTTCTTC.

In nucleotides, the CDR3 is TGTGCCACCAGCAGAGAAGCGTGGCGGGTGGGCACCGGGGAGCTGTTTTTT. This sequence encodes CATSREAWRVGTGELFF. J is TRBJ2-2 and V is TRBV15, with D perhaps matching TRBD2 (5 bases). V was cut by 0 bases and J by 4 bases, with 15 bases left in between. Germline loops: CDR1 LNHNV, CDR2 YYDKDF (reference sequence). The length of the CDR3 is 17 residues. Full variable domain (missing parts from reference TRBV15 and TRBJ2-2): DAMVIQNPRYQVTQFGKPVTLSCSQTLNHNVMYWYQQKSSQAPKLLFHYYDKDFNNEADTPDNFQSRRPNTSFCFLDIRSPGLGDTAMYLCATSREAWRVGTGELFFGEGSRLTVL.

The gene calls are TRBV27 and TRBJ1-1; 10 nucleotides line up with TRBD1. The CDR3 consists of 15 residues. V was clipped by 7 bases and J by 2 bases; unmatched bases: 7. CDR1 and CDR2 (germline): MNHEY, SMNVEV (reference sequence). The CDR3 here is CASTRQGALNTEAFF. The CDR3 bases are TGTGCCAGCACAAGACAGGGGGCCTTAAACACTGAAGCTTTCTTT.

The V gene is TRBV3-1 (or the pseudogene TRBV3-2), the J gene TRBJ2-1; TRBD2 matches at 8 bases. The germline V gene encodes CDR1 LGHDT and CDR2 YNNKEL (reference sequence). V dropped 4 bases and J dropped 4; count of bases not matched to a gene: 6. There are 15 residues in the CDR3. Written as DNA, the CDR3 is TGTGCCAGCAGCCTCATGGCTAGCGGGTACAATGAGCAGTTCTTC. Its protein product is CASSLMASGYNEQFF.

CDR3 sequence: CASSPRSDQETQYF. In DNA, the CDR3 is TGTGCCAGCAGCCCCCGTAGCGACCAAGAGACCCAGTACTTC. The genes are TRBV9 and TRBJ2-5; tentatively, D is TRBD2 (5 bases). V lost 4 bases, J lost 0 bases, and 10 bases lay in between. The length of the CDR3 is 14 residues. Germline CDR1 SGDLS, CDR2 YYNGEE.

The chain couples TRBV7-8 to TRBJ2-7; TRBD2 might be the D (6 bases). The CDR3 is 14 amino acids. Trimming cost V 1 base and J 1 base, with 8 bases left between them. Germline V gene data show CDR1 as SGHVS and CDR2 as FQNEAQ. CDR3 bases: TGTGCCAGCAGCTTAGGCGGGATTTCCTACGAGCAGTACTTC. This translates into CASSLGGISYEQYF. Drawing the rest from reference TRBV7-8 and TRBJ2-7, the complete variable domain is GAGVSQSPRYKVAKRGQDVALRCDPISGHVSLFWYQQALGQGPEFLTYFQNEAQLDKSGLPSDRFFAERPEGSVSTLKIQRTQQEDSAVYLCASSLGGISYEQYFGPGTRLTVT.

As regards this clone: At the DNA level, this CDR3 is encoded by other sequences in the same sample as well. The rearrangement joins TRBV3-1 (or the pseudogene TRBV3-2) to TRBJ1-5; TRBD1 matches 7 bases. With 4 bases clipped from V and 2 bases from J, the junction kept 2 bases outside the gene matches. CDR1 and CDR2 from the germline V gene are LGHDT and YNNKEL (reference sequence). The CDR3 runs to 14 residues. The CDR3 sequence is CASSRGQGNQPQHF. Written as DNA, the CDR3 is TGTGCCAGCAGCCGAGGACAGGGCAATCAGCCCCAGCATTTT.

The V call is TRBV15, the J call TRBJ2-5, with D tentatively TRBD1 (6 bases). V was trimmed by 4 bases and J by 5 bases, leaving 20 bases between them. There are 16 residues in the CDR3. The germline V gene encodes CDR1 LNHNV and CDR2 YYDKDF (reference sequence). The CDR3 DNA is TGTGCCACCAGCACAGAGGAGCAGGGGTTGGGGGAGACCCAGTACTTC. Translation: CATSTEEQGLGETQYF. Based on the CDR3 plus reference TRBV15 and TRBJ2-5, the full variable domain is DAMVIQNPRYQVTQFGKPVTLSCSQTLNHNVMYWYQQKSSQAPKLLFHYYDKDFNNEADTPDNFQSRRPNTSFCFLDIRSPGLGDTAMYLCATSTEEQGLGETQYFGPGTRLLVL.

This sequence joins TRBV29-1 and TRBJ2-3; 7 positions match TRBD2. Germline CDR1 reads SQVTM; CDR2 reads ANQGSEA. The CDR3 runs to 13 residues. Trimming took 6 bases from V and 2 from J; bases not matched to a gene: 5. CDR3 DNA sequence: TGCAGCGTGGGGGGGTCCCCCACAGATACGCAGTATTTT. Its protein product is CSVGGSPTDTQYF.

This clone was counted a few times. V and J are TRBV27 and TRBJ2-7; D is possibly TRBD1 (5 bases). Trimming stripped 3 bases from V and 3 bases from J, with 12 bases between. Germline CDR1 is MNHEY and CDR2 is SMNVEV (reference sequence). The CDR3 loop spans 14 amino acids. The CDR3 protein is CASSLGNQGYEQYF. The CDR3 bases are TGTGCCAGCAGTTTGGGAAATCAGGGCTACGAGCAGTACTTC.

The chain recombines TRBV25-1 with TRBJ2-7, with a tentative D call TRBD1 (5 bases). The V end was cut by 3 bases, the J end by 5 bases, with 17 bases between. Per germline, CDR1 MGHDK and CDR2 SYGVNS. This CDR3 has 15 residues. The CDR3 DNA reads TGTGCCAGCAGTGAGAGTCTCGGGCAGGGTCACGAGCAGTACTTC. It codes for CASSESLGQGHEQYF.

J is TRBJ2-6 and V is TRBV19; no definite D call. Trimming cost V 4 bases and J 4 bases, with 5 bases left between them. CDR1 and CDR2 from the germline V gene are LNHDA and SQIVND (reference sequence). The CDR3 is 13 residues long. The CDR3 bases are TGTGCCAGTAGTAATGTAGGGGCCAACGTCCTGACTTTC. Translation: CASSNVGANVLTF. The complete variable domain, with remaining parts taken from reference TRBV19 and TRBJ2-6, reads DGGITQSPKYLFRKEGQNVTLSCEQNLNHDAMYWYRQDPGQGLRLIYYSQIVNDFQKGDIAEGYSVSREKKESFPLTVTSAQKNPTAFYLCASSNVGANVLTFGAGSRLTVL.

This clone occurred once. The V gene is TRBV19, the J gene TRBJ1-5; D is possibly TRBD1 (5 bases). The V end was cut by 5 bases, the J end by 3 bases, with 11 bases between. CDR1 is LNHDA, CDR2 SQIVND, per germline (reference sequence). The CDR3 totals 14 residues. The CDR3 DNA is TGTGCCAGTAGTCGCGGGGACCACAATCAGCCCCAGCATTTT. Translation: CASSRGDHNQPQHF. Looking up the rest from reference TRBV19 and TRBJ1-5 gives the full variable domain: DGGITQSPKYLFRKEGQNVTLSCEQNLNHDAMYWYRQDPGQGLRLIYYSQIVNDFQKGDIAEGYSVSREKKESFPLTVTSAQKNPTAFYLCASSRGDHNQPQHFGDGTRLSIL.

V and J are TRBV2 and TRBJ2-7; a weak D match, TRBD1 (7 bases). The CDR3 consists of 12 residues. Trimming took 2 bases from V and 6 from J, leaving 8 bases between them. CDR1 is SNHLY, CDR2 FYNNEI, per germline. The CDR3, as DNA: TGTGCCAGCAGTGAACAGGGGGGCGAGCAGTACTTC. This codes for CASSEQGGEQYF.

The chain combines TRBV7-9 with TRBJ1-2; 10 nucleotides match TRBD1. Trimming took 2 bases from V and 7 from J; bases not matched to a gene: 7. Germline V gene lookup returns CDR1 SEHNR and CDR2 FQNEAQ (reference sequence). The CDR3 totals 15 residues. The CDR3 is CASSLMGQGSIGYTF. The CDR3 coding sequence is TGTGCCAGCAGCTTAATGGGACAGGGGTCTATTGGCTACACCTTC. The full variable domain, in which reference TRBV7-9 and TRBJ1-2 provide the parts outside the CDR3, is DTGVSQNPRHKITKRGQNVTFRCDPISEHNRLYWYRQTLGQGPEFLTYFQNEAQLEKSRLLSDRFSAERPKGSFSTLEIQRTEQGDSAMYLCASSLMGQGSIGYTFGSGTRLTVV.

This chain connects TRBV7-4 to TRBJ1-5, with a possible D match to TRBD1 (6 bases). Looked up from germline, CDR1 is SGHVT and CDR2 is SQSDAQ. This CDR3 has 17 residues. The V gene lost 5 bases and the J gene lost 3 bases, with 20 bases spanning the gap. CDR3 region: CASSPPRLTGYNQPQHF. The CDR3 DNA is TGTGCCAGCAGCCCGCCCCGACTTACAGGGTACAATCAGCCCCAGCATTTT.

The rearrangement uses TRBV6-1 and TRBJ1-3; D possibly corresponds to TRBD1 (5 bases). The CDR3 loop spans 13 amino acids. Trimming removed 0 bases at V and 8 bases at J, with 8 bases between. From germline, CDR1 is MNHNS and CDR2 SASEGT. CDR3: CASSEAPGHTIYF. CDR3 DNA: TGTGCCAGCAGTGAAGCTCCAGGGCACACCATATATTTT.

The chain recombines TRBV11-2 with TRBJ2-1; D not resolved. The CDR3 totals 12 residues. CDR1 SGHAT and CDR2 FQNNGV come from the germline V gene. The V end was cut by 1 base, the J end by 12 bases, with 10 bases between. The CDR3 DNA follows: TGTGCCAGCAGCTTAGGCGGCGACCTGCAGTTCTTC. Translated, it gives CASSLGGDLQFF.

Written as DNA, the CDR3 is TGTGCCAGCAGGAGGACAGGGGGGCCCTACGAGCAGTACTTC. Its protein is CASRRTGGPYEQYF. The chain links TRBV27 to TRBJ2-7, with 10 bases aligning to TRBD1. Trimming at V came to 6 bases and at J to 2 bases, leaving 4 bases not matched to a gene. CDR1 is MNHEY and CDR2 is SMNVEV in the germline V gene (reference sequence). CDR3 length: 14 amino acids.